The 11 T cell receptor beta chains presented below share a single source sample, sequenced in a study of vaccination effects on CD4 cells after COVID-19. Their specific antigens are unknown. Sequencing in the ViraFEST assay came after antigen-specific CD4+ T cells had been expanded with viral peptide pools, which were used to stimulate PBMC. Culturing for 10 days preceded CD4+ T cell isolation. From March to December 2020, the person had a SARS-CoV-2 infection that was confirmed by PCR. Profiling relied on immunoSEQ multiplex PCR, and the TCRdb table lists in-frame clones only, not all of them. The profile covers about 45,000 clones, with about three quarters appearing a single time and roughly 29% taken by the ten largest. The sample here was CD4+ T cells from PBMCs cultured with a peptide pool, taken before COVID-19 vaccination. The receptors here all came from a human donor who had a prior SARS-CoV-2 infection.

A single count supports this clone. This chain connects TRBV7-2 to TRBJ2-5, with a tentative D call TRBD2 (6 bases). V was cut by 3 bases and J by 2 bases, with 19 bases left in between. CDR1 is SGHTA, CDR2 FQGNSA, per germline. The CDR3 sequence is 17 residues long. The chain's CDR3 is CASSLGFGGDAQETQYF. CDR3 DNA: TGTGCCAGCAGCTTGGGTTTCGGGGGAGACGCTCAAGAGACCCAGTACTTC.

The V call is TRBV3-1 (or the pseudogene TRBV3-2), the J call TRBJ2-7, with D tentatively TRBD1 (6 bases). Germline CDR1 and CDR2: LGHDT and YNNKEL (reference sequence). V was pared by 0 bases and J by 3 bases, with 12 bases between. The CDR3 runs to 15 residues. CDR3 in amino acids: CASSQDRSDSYEQYF. In nucleotides, the CDR3 is TGTGCCAGCAGCCAAGACAGGTCGGACAGCTACGAGCAGTACTTC.

This sequence joins TRBV6-5 and TRBJ1-2; D is ambiguous. V lost 0 bases to trimming and J lost 8 bases, with 13 bases between them. Germline CDR1 and CDR2: MNHEY and SVGAGI. The CDR3 length is 14 residues. Here the CDR3 reads CASSYSMSSGGYTF. Written as DNA, the CDR3 is TGTGCCAGCAGTTACTCGATGTCGTCGGGCGGCTACACCTTC.

The DNA of the CDR3 is TGTGCCAGCAGCCCCTGGACAGGGAACACTGAAGCTTTCTTT. Its translation: CASSPWTGNTEAFF. The J gene is TRBJ1-1, the V gene TRBV14, with 7 bases aligning to TRBD1. The CDR3 loop spans 14 amino acids. Germline lookup yields CDR1 SGHDN and CDR2 FVKESK. The V and J ends lost 4 bases and 1 base, in that order; junction bases with no gene match: 3.

The rearrangement joins TRBV3-1 (or the pseudogene TRBV3-2) to TRBJ1-3; possible D gene TRBD1, 5 bases. V lost 5 bases and J lost 0, with 11 bases in between. CDR1 LGHDT and CDR2 YNNKEL come from the germline V gene (reference sequence). This CDR3 region has 15 residues. CDR3 in DNA: TGTGCCAGCAGCTCGGACAAGTACTCTGGAAACACCATATATTTT. As protein: CASSSDKYSGNTIYF.

The chain carries TRBV20-1 and TRBJ2-3; unclear D gene. Trimming left V 5 bases short and J 4 bases short, with 7 bases between. Germline values: CDR1 DFQATT, CDR2 SNEGSKA (reference sequence). The length of the CDR3 is 11 residues. CDR3 protein: CSAFRADTQYF. The CDR3 DNA is TGCAGTGCTTTTAGAGCAGATACGCAGTATTTT.

This chain uses TRBV10-3 with TRBJ2-3; D may be TRBD1 (6 bases). Germline V gives CDR1 ENHRY, CDR2 SYGVKD. The V and J ends lost 6 bases and 0 bases respectively, with 10 bases between them. The CDR3 is 14 residues long. The CDR3 sequence: CAIRIGQSTDTQYF. The CDR3 DNA follows: TGTGCCATCAGGATAGGACAGAGCACAGATACGCAGTATTTT.

V and J are TRBV18 and TRBJ1-6, with D perhaps TRBD1 (6 bases). The CDR3 runs 15 residues. With 3 bases removed from V and 7 bases from J, the gap between germline ends came to 13 bases. Germline loops: CDR1 KGHSH, CDR2 LQKENI. The CDR3 protein is CASSPNRVENSPLHF. In DNA, the CDR3 is TGTGCCAGCTCACCCAACAGGGTTGAGAATTCACCCCTCCACTTT.

The chain joins TRBV2 to TRBJ2-1; D is uncertain. The CDR3 is 15 residues long. V lost 4 bases and J lost 6, with 16 bases in between. Germline assignment: CDR1 SNHLY and CDR2 FYNNEI. CDR3 protein: CASSVGRTLLNEQFF. In DNA form, the CDR3 reads TGTGCCAGCAGTGTCGGCCGAACCCTGCTCAATGAGCAGTTCTTC.

This clone was seen only a few times. The chain is built from TRBV2 and TRBJ1-6; TRBD1 might be the D (5 bases). With 7 bases removed from V and 13 bases from J, the gap between germline ends came to 20 bases. This CDR3 is 14 amino acids long. CDR1 is SNHLY and CDR2 is FYNNEI in the germline V gene. The CDR3, as DNA: TGTGCCAGCAATATGCGGGACGACCGTCGGCCCCTCCACTTT. It translates to CASNMRDDRRPLHF. Complete variable domain (other parts from reference TRBV2 and TRBJ1-6): EPEVTQTPSHQVTQMGQEVILRCVPISNHLYFYWYRQILGQKVEFLVSFYNNEISEKSEIFDDQFSVERPDGSNFTLKIRSTKLEDSAMYFCASNMRDDRRPLHFGNGTRLTVT.

The genes are TRBV24-1 and TRBJ2-3; D is undetermined. V was clipped by 0 bases and J by 3 bases, with 6 bases between them. Germline loops: CDR1 KGHDR, CDR2 SFDVKD. The CDR3 consists of 14 residues. The CDR3 loop reads CATSDLPGTDTQYF. As DNA, the CDR3 is TGTGCCACCAGTGATTTGCCGGGTACAGATACGCAGTATTTT.